This TCR beta chain originates from a study of blood T cell repertoires in COVID-19. Study-level background: From the United States, Italy and Spain came samples of acute and convalescent COVID-19. PBMCs, B-cell-depleted T cells, or T cells were the source of the cDNA or gDNA that made up the material.

Under the authors' procedure: Using reference gene primer amplification, nucleated cell counts were estimated. The table came from immunoSEQ multiplex PCR; TCRdb's copy has only in-frame clones and leaves some out. V and J calls and clone size are given by that table; D and trimming were obtained from the DNA. The data contain about 280,000 clones, 89% of them singletons. The CDR3 contains 19 residues. The trim removed 0 bases at V and 5 bases at J, leaving 18 bases unmatched. Germline lookup yields CDR1 SGHAT and CDR2 FQNNGV. Seattle cases were enrolled at active infection and followed longitudinally.

The clonotype was recovered from a woman aged 30 to 39 with COVID-19, enrolled during active disease. J is TRBJ1-1 and V is TRBV11-2; 7 bases fit TRBD1. The sample taken for sequencing was peripheral blood. CDR3 residues: CASSLDLWGRGLEDTEAFF. CDR3 bases: TGTGCCAGCAGCTTAGATCTCTGGGGCAGGGGGTTGGAAGATACTGAAGCTTTCTTT.